This entry lists 20 T cell receptor beta chains sequenced from one sample in a study of T-cell reconstitution after alpha-beta-depleted transplantation in children. During its preparation, the TCRbeta library received unique molecular identifiers. TCRdb itself ran the PCR reads through MiXCR, one entry per CDR3 protein. The data contain 250,000 to 300,000 distinct CDR3 sequences, over 7% of them singletons. General study results and limits: T-cell counts and diversity at one year following transplant were attributed mainly to newly produced T cells.

For these receptors, no antigen is known. The sequencing here drew on peripheral blood, taken 360 days after TCRalphabeta/CD19-depleted stem cell transplant. Source of these receptors: a female patient under 10 years old who had a stem cell transplant for Fanconi anemia, so the T cells may come from the graft donor.

The chain has TRBV13 and TRBJ1-2; D unclear. The CDR3 runs 11 residues. Germline assignment: CDR1 PRHDT and CDR2 FYEKMQ (reference sequence). With 3 bases removed from V and 10 bases from J, the gap between germline ends came to 9 bases. CDR3 nucleotide sequence: TGTGCCAGCAGCTTGGCAGCGATCTACACCTTC. Its protein is CASSLAAIYTF.

In this sample, this clonotype turned up many times. The chain links TRBV20-1 to TRBJ1-4; D unresolved. Germline V gives CDR1 DFQATT, CDR2 SNEGSKA (reference sequence). The CDR3 runs to 14 residues. V was shortened by 4 bases and J by 0 bases, with 9 bases between the two germline ends. Written as DNA, the CDR3 is TGCAGTGCTATCGATTCTGCAACTAATGAAAAACTGTTTTTT. Residues: CSAIDSATNEKLFF.

This clonotype was counted many times. The CDR3 DNA reads TGCAGTGCCTTAGCGGGGAACAATGAGCAGTTCTTC. It specifies CSALAGNNEQFF. The J gene is TRBJ2-1, the V gene TRBV20-1; 8 bases are shared with TRBD2. The V gene end was trimmed by 6 bases and the J gene end by 5 bases; junction bases not matched to a gene: 3. In germline, CDR1 is DFQATT, CDR2 SNEGSKA (reference sequence). The CDR3 is 12 amino acids.

Only a few counts were recorded for this clonotype. The V and J genes are TRBV11-2 and TRBJ1-3; D call uncertain. The V gene's germline CDR1 is SGHAT and CDR2 FQNNGV. The CDR3 is 12 amino acids. Trimming took off 3 bases at V and 6 bases at J, with 6 bases between the two ends. This CDR3 reads CASSLPLNTIYF. CDR3 coding DNA: TGTGCCAGCAGCTTGCCGCTAAACACCATATATTTT.

In its sample, this clonotype was seen many times. This chain joins TRBV7-2 and TRBJ1-1; 8 bases align to TRBD1. The CDR3 covers 13 residues. V was pared by 5 bases and J by 6 bases, with 5 bases of the junction left unmatched. In germline, CDR1 is SGHTA, CDR2 FQGNSA. CDR3 in DNA: TGTGCCAGCAGCCTGACAGGGGAGGCTGAAGCTTTCTTT. Amino acids: CASSLTGEAEAFF. Filled out from reference TRBV7-2 and TRBJ1-1, the complete variable domain reads GAGVSQSPSNKVTEKGKDVELRCDPISGHTALYWYRQSLGQGLEFLIYFQGNSAPDKSGLPSDRFSAERTGGSVSTLTIQRTQQEDSAVYLCASSLTGEAEAFFGQGTRLTVV.

V gene TRBV18 combines with J gene TRBJ2-2, with 7 bases aligning to TRBD1. CDR1 and CDR2 from the germline V gene are KGHSH and LQKENI. Trimming removed 1 base from V and 4 bases from J; junction bases left unmatched: 9. The CDR3 extends over 17 amino acids. In DNA, the CDR3 is TGTGCCAGCTCACCACAGATCCCGGGACAGACCACCGGGGAGCTGTTTTTT. The encoded protein is CASSPQIPGQTTGELFF.

This clonotype has ten or more counts. The rearrangement joins TRBV25-1 to TRBJ2-1; D may be TRBD2 (7 bases). The germline V gene encodes CDR1 MGHDK and CDR2 SYGVNS. V was cut by 7 bases and J by 6 bases, with 22 bases left in between. The length of the CDR3 is 16 residues. CDR3 in amino acids: CASTLRGAQNGNEQFF. CDR3 coding DNA: TGTGCCAGCACTCTCCGGGGGGCACAAAACGGCAATGAGCAGTTCTTC.

The chain couples TRBV28 to TRBJ2-7; 10 bases agree with TRBD2. Germline loops: CDR1 MDHEN, CDR2 SYDVKM. The CDR3 has 18 amino acids. Trimming cost V 5 bases and J 0 bases; bases outside gene matches: 13. The CDR3 region has the DNA TGTGCCAGCAGTCGCCCGGGACTAGCGACCTTTTACTCCTACGAGCAGTACTTC. It is translated as CASSRPGLATFYSYEQYF. Using reference TRBV28 and TRBJ2-7 for the parts outside the CDR3, the full variable domain is DVKVTQSSRYLVKRTGEKVFLECVQDMDHENMFWYRQDPGLGLRLIYFSYDVKMKEKGDIPEGYSVSREKKERFSLILESASTNQTSMYLCASSRPGLATFYSYEQYFGPGTRLTVT.

V usage is TRBV20-1 and J usage is TRBJ2-5; either TRBD1 or TRBD2 may supply D (5 bases each). CDR1 DFQATT and CDR2 SNEGSKA come from the germline V gene (reference sequence). The CDR3 sequence is 13 residues long. V shed 6 bases and J shed 5 bases, with 16 bases lying between them. DNA of the CDR3: TGCAGTGCCTCCCCGGGGCCCCGTGAGACCCAGTACTTC. This codes for CSASPGPRETQYF.

This clonotype has more than one count but fewer than ten. The chain has TRBV3-1 and TRBJ2-7; the match to TRBD1 covers 7 bases. The CDR3 runs to 16 residues. V was clipped by 4 bases and J by 4 bases; unmatched bases: 13. CDR1 LGHDT and CDR2 YNNKEL come from the germline V gene (reference sequence). CDR3 DNA sequence: TGTGCCAGCAGCCCCCGGATAAGGGGGCGGTCGTACGAGCAGTACTTC. Protein: CASSPRIRGRSYEQYF.

V is TRBV28 and J is TRBJ2-5, with 8 bases aligning to TRBD1. CDR3 length: 16 amino acids. CDR1 and CDR2 (germline): MDHEN, SYDVKM. J gave up 5 bases and V 4 bases, and 12 bases lay outside the gene matches. CDR3 sequence reads: CASSSPSRGRGETQYF. The CDR3 DNA follows: TGTGCCAGCAGTTCACCCTCCAGGGGGCGCGGGGAGACCCAGTACTTC.

The rearrangement uses TRBV28 and TRBJ1-1, with no clear D. V was trimmed by 6 bases and J by 0 bases, leaving 11 bases between them. The V gene's germline CDR1 is MDHEN and CDR2 SYDVKM. The CDR3 sequence is 14 residues long. DNA for the CDR3: TGTGCCAGCAGCCCTCCCCTCCTGAACACTGAAGCTTTCTTT. Amino acids: CASSPPLLNTEAFF.

This rearrangement joins TRBV2 to TRBJ2-7; TRBD2 agrees at 8 bases. With V trimmed by 6 bases and J by 4 bases, 8 bases remained unmatched. Per the germline V gene, CDR1 is SNHLY and CDR2 is FYNNEI. CDR3 length equals 14 residues. This CDR3 reads CASSNGGAWYEQYV. The CDR3 DNA follows: TGTGCCAGCAGCAACGGGGGGGCCTGGTACGAGCAGTACGTC.

There are many counts of this clonotype. The gene calls are TRBV20-1 and TRBJ2-5; D is ambiguous. CDR3 length: 11 residues. In germline, CDR1 is DFQATT, CDR2 SNEGSKA (reference sequence). Between the trimmed V and J ends, which lost 8 bases and 0 bases, there was a span of 7 bases. The CDR3 loop reads CSPDHQETQYF. DNA of the CDR3: TGCAGTCCCGACCACCAAGAGACCCAGTACTTC.

This clonotype was seen ten or more times. The chain joins TRBV5-6 to TRBJ2-3; no clear D. The germline CDR1 and CDR2 sequences are SGHDT and YYEEEE. The CDR3 is made up of 12 amino acids. Trimming removed 4 bases from V and 7 bases from J, with 10 bases in between. CDR3: CASSREENTQYF. CDR3 DNA: TGTGCCAGCAGCCGCGAAGAAAATACGCAGTATTTT.

This clonotype showed up many times. The chain couples TRBV28 to TRBJ2-2, with D perhaps matching TRBD1 or TRBD2 (6 bases each). CDR3 size: 17 residues. The ends were cut back, 8 bases at V and 4 bases at J, with 23 bases in the middle. Germline V lookup: CDR1 MDHEN, CDR2 SYDVKM. This chain's CDR3 is CASEPRGKGGLTGELFF. CDR3 in DNA: TGTGCCAGCGAACCTAGGGGGAAGGGGGGCCTCACCGGGGAGCTGTTTTTT. Supplemented by reference TRBV28 and TRBJ2-2, the full variable domain reads DVKVTQSSRYLVKRTGEKVFLECVQDMDHENMFWYRQDPGLGLRLIYFSYDVKMKEKGDIPEGYSVSREKKERFSLILESASTNQTSMYLCASEPRGKGGLTGELFFGEGSRLTVL.

This clonotype has only a few counts. V usage is TRBV11-2 and J usage is TRBJ1-1; D might be TRBD1 (5 bases). Deletions cut 5 bases from V and 3 bases from J, with 13 bases between. CDR1 SGHAT and CDR2 FQNNGV come from the germline V gene. The CDR3 sequence is 14 residues long. CDR3 amino acids: CASSVNRQYTEAFF. The CDR3 DNA follows: TGTGCCAGCAGCGTAAACCGACAGTACACTGAAGCTTTCTTT.

This clonotype was counted ten times or more. At one boundary the junction diverges from the germline segment, which might be a read error. This chain joins TRBV10-3 and TRBJ2-2; D remains unclear. The CDR3 spans 13 residues. Germline V gene lookup returns CDR1 ENHRY and CDR2 SYGVKD. Here the CDR3 reads CAIRESYAGELFF. The CDR3 DNA is TGTGCCATCAGAGAGTCGTATGCCGGGGAGCTGTTTTTT.

The chain combines TRBV24-1 with TRBJ2-2, with D uncertain. The germline CDR1 and CDR2 sequences are KGHDR and SFDVKD. CDR3 length: 12 residues. V shed 7 bases and J shed 8 bases, with 10 bases lying between them. The CDR3 reads CATRSLSGELFF. DNA of the CDR3: TGTGCCACCAGAAGTCTCTCGGGGGAGCTGTTTTTT.

This clonotype was recorded many times. The chain combines TRBV20-1 with TRBJ2-7; D may be TRBD2 (5 bases). This CDR3 contains 12 residues. CDR1 is DFQATT and CDR2 is SNEGSKA in the germline V gene (reference sequence). The V gene lost 2 bases and the J gene lost 6 bases, with 11 bases spanning the gap. The CDR3 sequence is CSARRVRGEQYF. In DNA, the CDR3 is TGCAGTGCTAGACGAGTCCGGGGCGAGCAGTACTTC.